Reported below is one T cell receptor (beta chain). This sample was included in a study of blood T cell repertoires in COVID-19. Study-level information: Acute and convalescent COVID-19 samples came from the United States, Italy and Spain. The analysed material was cDNA or gDNA that came from T cells, B-cell-depleted T cells, or PBMCs.

The germline V gene encodes CDR1 SGHNT and CDR2 YYREEE (reference sequence). The CDR3 has 14 amino acids. The trim removed 5 bases at V and 1 base at J, leaving 3 bases unmatched. Authors' data handling: Reference gene primer amplification yielded estimated nucleated cell counts. Only in-frame clones appear in the TCRdb table, and some are missing; sequencing was by immunoSEQ multiplex PCR. The V and J calls and clone size are taken from that table; D and trimming were inferred from the DNA. The table lists fewer than 350,000 clones, almost 90% of them singletons. This study enrolled people aged about 18 to 100 from around 26 US geographic areas.

V usage is TRBV5-4 and J usage is TRBJ2-3; 8 bases are shared with TRBD2. The receptor comes from a woman younger than 35 with acute COVID-19. The sequenced material came from PBMCs or T cells enriched from blood (not recorded which). The CDR3 is CASSRGGGTDTQYF. DNA for the CDR3: TGTGCCAGCAGTCGGGGGGGTGGCACAGATACGCAGTATTTT.